The present T cell receptor beta chain was sequenced within a study of T cell responses to AZD1222 COVID-19 vaccine. V was clipped by 3 bases and J by 5 bases, with 13 bases between them. Germline lookup yields CDR1 SQVTM and CDR2 ANQGSEA. CDR3 length: 13 amino acids. Whole-study results and caveats: Every sample of the repertoires postdated the peak T cell response.

Libraries were prepared by immunoSEQ multiplex PCR; TCRdb keeps only in-frame clonotypes and omits some of them. Seen here are 200,000 or so clones, around 93% observed once, and the top ten hold about 1%. Turning to this clone: Its antigen is not known.

The chain uses TRBV29-1 and TRBJ1-2, with D unresolved. This receptor was obtained from an adult in good health. The starting material was peripheral blood, obtained on day 0 of MenACWY control vaccination. CDR3 coding DNA: TGCAGCGTTGAGGCGTGGATAGGGTATGGCTACACCTTC. It translates to CSVEAWIGYGYTF.